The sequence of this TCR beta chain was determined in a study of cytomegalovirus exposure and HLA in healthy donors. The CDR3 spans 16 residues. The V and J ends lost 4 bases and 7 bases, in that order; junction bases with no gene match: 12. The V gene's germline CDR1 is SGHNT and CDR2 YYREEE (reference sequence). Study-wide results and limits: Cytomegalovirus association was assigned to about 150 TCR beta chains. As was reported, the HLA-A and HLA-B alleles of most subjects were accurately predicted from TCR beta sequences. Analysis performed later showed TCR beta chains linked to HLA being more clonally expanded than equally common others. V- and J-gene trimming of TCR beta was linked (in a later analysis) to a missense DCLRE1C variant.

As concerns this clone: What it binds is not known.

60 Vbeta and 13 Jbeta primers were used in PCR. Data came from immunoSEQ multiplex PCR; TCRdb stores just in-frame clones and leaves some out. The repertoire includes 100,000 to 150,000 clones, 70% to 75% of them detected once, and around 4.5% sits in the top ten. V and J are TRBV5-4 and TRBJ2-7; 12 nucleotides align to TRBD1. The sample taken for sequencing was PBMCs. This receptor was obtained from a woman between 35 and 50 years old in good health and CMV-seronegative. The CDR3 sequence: CASSRKPGQGAGEQYF. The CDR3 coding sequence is TGTGCCAGCAGCCGAAAACCGGGACAGGGGGCGGGGGAGCAGTACTTC.